This TCR beta chain emerged from a study of cytomegalovirus exposure and HLA in healthy donors. Study background: It was reported in a later analysis that the same platform had been used for the roughly 130 validation repertoires as for the 666 first-cohort repertoires. Overall study results and limits: It was reported that the classifier diagnosed cytomegalovirus status with high specificity and sensitivity in both the original and validation cohorts.

Germline V gene data show CDR1 as MNHEY and CDR2 as SMNVEV (reference sequence). The CDR3 loop spans 15 amino acids. V dropped 7 bases and J dropped 3 bases, with 15 bases sitting between them. Here immunoSEQ multiplex PCR was the method, and the copy in TCRdb shows in-frame clones only, minus some. The sample records 300,000 to 450,000 clones, 80% to 90% being singletons. Concerning this clone itself: Its antigen is unknown.

This sequence joins TRBV27 and TRBJ2-2; a weak D match, TRBD1 (6 bases). This TCR derives from a young woman in good health and CMV-seronegative. Sequences were obtained from PBMCs. CDR3 residues: CASTPQGTDTGELFF. CDR3 sequence (DNA): TGTGCCAGCACCCCCCAGGGGACCGACACCGGGGAGCTGTTTTTT.